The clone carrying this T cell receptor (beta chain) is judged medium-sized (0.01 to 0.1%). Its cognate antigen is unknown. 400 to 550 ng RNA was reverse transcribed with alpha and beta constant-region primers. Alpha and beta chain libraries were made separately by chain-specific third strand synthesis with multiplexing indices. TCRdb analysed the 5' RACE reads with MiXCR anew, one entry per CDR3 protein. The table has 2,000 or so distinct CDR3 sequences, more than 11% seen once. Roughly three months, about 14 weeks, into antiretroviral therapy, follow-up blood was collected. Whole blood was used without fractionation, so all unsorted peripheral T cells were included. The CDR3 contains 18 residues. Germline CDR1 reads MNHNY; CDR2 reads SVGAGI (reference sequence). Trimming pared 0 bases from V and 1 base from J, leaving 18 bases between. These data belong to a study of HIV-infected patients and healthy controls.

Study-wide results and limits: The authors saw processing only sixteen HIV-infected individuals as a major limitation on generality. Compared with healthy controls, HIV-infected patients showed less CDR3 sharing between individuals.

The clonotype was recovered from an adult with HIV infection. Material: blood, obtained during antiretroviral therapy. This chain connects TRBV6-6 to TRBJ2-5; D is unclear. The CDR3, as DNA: TGTGCCAGCAGTTACTCGAATGGACGGTCTTCAACCCAAGAGACCCAGTACTTC. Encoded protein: CASSYSNGRSSTQETQYF.